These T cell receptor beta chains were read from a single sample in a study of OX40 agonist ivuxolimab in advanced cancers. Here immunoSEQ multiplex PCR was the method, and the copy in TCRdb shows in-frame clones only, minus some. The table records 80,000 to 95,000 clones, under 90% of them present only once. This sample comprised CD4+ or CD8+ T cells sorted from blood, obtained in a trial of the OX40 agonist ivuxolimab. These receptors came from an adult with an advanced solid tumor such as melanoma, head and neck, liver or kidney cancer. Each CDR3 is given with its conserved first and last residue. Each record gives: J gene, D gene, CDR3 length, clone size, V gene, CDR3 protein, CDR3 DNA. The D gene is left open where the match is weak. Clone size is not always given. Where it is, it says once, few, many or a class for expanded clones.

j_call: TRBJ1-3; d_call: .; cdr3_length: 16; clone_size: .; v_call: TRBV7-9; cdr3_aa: CASSTTARILGNTIYF; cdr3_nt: TGTGCCAGCAGCACGACAGCGCGGATACTCGGAAACACCATATATTTT
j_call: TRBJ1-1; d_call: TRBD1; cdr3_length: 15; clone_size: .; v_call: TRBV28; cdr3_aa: CASSLGDRTSAVAFF; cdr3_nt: TGTGCCAGCAGTTTAGGGGACAGGACGAGTGCCGTAGCTTTCTTT
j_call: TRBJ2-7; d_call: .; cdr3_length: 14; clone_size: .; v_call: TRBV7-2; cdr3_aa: CASSPRLISYEQYF; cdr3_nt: TGTGCCAGCAGCCCTAGACTGATCTCCTACGAGCAGTACTTC
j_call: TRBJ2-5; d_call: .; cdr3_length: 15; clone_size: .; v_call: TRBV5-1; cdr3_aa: CASSLATAGQETQYF; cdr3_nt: TGCGCCAGCAGCTTGGCCACGGCAGGCCAAGAGACCCAGTACTTC
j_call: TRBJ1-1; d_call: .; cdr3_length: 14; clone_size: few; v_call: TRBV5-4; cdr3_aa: CASSLSQMNTEAFF; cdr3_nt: TGTGCCAGCAGCTTGAGCCAGATGAACACTGAAGCTTTCTTT
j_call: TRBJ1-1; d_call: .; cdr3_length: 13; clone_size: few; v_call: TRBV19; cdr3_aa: CASSIRTNTEAFF; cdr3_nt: TGTGCCAGTAGTATCAGAACGAACACTGAAGCTTTCTTT
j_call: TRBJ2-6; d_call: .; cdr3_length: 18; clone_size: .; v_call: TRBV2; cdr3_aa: CASSETGLWGSGANVLTF; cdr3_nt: TGTGCCAGCAGTGAAACGGGCCTCTGGGGATCTGGGGCCAACGTCCTGACTTTC
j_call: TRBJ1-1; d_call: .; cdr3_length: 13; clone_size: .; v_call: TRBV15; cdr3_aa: CATSKQQNTEAFF; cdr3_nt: TGTGCCACCAGCAAACAACAGAACACTGAAGCTTTCTTT
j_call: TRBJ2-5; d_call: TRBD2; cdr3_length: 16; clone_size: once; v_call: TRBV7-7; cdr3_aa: CASSFGLAGAQETQYF; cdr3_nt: TGTGCTAGCAGCTTCGGACTAGCGGGGGCCCAAGAGACCCAGTACTTC
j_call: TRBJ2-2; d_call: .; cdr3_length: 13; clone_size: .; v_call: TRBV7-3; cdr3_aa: CASSLGGNGELFF; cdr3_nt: TGTGCCAGCAGCTTAGGGGGGAACGGGGAGCTGTTTTTT
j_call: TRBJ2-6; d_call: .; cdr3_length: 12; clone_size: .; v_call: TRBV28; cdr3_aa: CASNSGANVLTF; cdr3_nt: TGTGCCAGCAATTCAGGGGCCAACGTCCTGACTTTC
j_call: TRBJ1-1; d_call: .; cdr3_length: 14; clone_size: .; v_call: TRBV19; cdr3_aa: CASSIQGVNTEAFF; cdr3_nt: TGTGCCAGTAGTATACAAGGGGTGAACACTGAAGCTTTCTTT
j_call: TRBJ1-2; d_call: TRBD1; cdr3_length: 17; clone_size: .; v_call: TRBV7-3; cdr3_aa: CASSIDRAPYPNYGYTF; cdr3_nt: TGTGCCAGCAGCATCGACAGGGCCCCGTACCCTAACTATGGCTACACCTTC
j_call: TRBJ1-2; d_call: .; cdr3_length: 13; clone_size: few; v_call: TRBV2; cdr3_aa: CASSEGGSYGYTF; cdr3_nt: TGTGCCAGCAGTGAAGGGGGGTCCTATGGCTACACCTTC
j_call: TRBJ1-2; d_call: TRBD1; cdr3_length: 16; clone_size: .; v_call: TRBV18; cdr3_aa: CASSPGQGPLGYGYTF; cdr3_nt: TGTGCCAGCTCACCCGGACAGGGGCCCCTCGGCTATGGCTACACCTTC
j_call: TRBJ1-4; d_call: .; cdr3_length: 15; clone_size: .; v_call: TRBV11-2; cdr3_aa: CASSLGGYGGEKLFF; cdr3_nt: TGTGCCAGCAGCTTGGGGGGTTATGGTGGTGAAAAACTGTTTTTT
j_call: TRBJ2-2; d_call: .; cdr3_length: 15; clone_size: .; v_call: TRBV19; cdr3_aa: CASSRLGADTGELFF; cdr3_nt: TGTGCCAGTAGTAGACTAGGAGCCGACACCGGGGAGCTGTTTTTT
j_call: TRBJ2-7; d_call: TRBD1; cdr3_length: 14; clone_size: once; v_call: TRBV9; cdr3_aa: CASSLTGVSGSAYF; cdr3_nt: TGTGCCAGCAGCCTAACAGGGGTAAGCGGCTCCGCGTACTTC
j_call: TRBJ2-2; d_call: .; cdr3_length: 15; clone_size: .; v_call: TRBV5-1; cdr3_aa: CASKHTGTNTGELFF; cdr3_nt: TGCGCCAGCAAACACACAGGGACGAACACCGGGGAGCTGTTTTTT
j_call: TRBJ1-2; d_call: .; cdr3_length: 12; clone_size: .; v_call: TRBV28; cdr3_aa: CAEEHPNYGYTF; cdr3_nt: TGTGCAGAAGAGCATCCTAACTATGGCTACACCTTC
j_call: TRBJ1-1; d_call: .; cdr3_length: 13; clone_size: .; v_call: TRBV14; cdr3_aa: CASSQFTETEAFF; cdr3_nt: TGTGCCAGCAGCCAATTCACTGAAACTGAAGCTTTCTTT
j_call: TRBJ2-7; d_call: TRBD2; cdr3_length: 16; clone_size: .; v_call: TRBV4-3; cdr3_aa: CASSQSSGGSSYEQYF; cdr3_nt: TGCGCCAGCAGCCAAAGCAGCGGGGGGAGCTCCTACGAGCAGTACTTC
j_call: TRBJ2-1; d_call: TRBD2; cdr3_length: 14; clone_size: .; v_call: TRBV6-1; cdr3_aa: CASSELGGDNEQFF; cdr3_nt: TGTGCCAGCAGTGAATTGGGGGGGGACAATGAGCAGTTCTTC
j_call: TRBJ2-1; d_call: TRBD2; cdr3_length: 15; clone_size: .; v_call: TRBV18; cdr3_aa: CASSLSGGPYNEQFF; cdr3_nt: TGTGCCAGCTCGCTTTCGGGGGGGCCCTACAATGAGCAGTTCTTC
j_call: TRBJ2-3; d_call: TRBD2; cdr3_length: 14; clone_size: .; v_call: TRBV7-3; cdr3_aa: CASSLGTRGDTQYF; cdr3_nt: TGTGCCAGCAGCCTCGGGACTAGAGGAGATACGCAGTATTTT
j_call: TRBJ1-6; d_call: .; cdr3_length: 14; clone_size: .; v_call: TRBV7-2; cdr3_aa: CASSLAAQNSPLHF; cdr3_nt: TGTGCCAGCAGCTTAGCGGCACAAAATTCACCCCTCCACTTT
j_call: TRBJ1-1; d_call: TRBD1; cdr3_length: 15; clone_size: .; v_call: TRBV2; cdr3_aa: CASRGQGARNTEAFF; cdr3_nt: TGTGCCAGCAGGGGACAGGGGGCGAGGAACACTGAAGCTTTCTTT
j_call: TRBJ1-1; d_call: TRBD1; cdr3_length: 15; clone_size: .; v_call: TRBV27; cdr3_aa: CASSLNRGRGTEAFF; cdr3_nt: TGTGCCAGCAGCCTGAACAGGGGGCGAGGCACTGAAGCTTTCTTT
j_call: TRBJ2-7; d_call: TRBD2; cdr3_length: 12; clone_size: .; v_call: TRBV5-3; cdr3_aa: CAKGLAVYEQYF; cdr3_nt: TGTGCTAAAGGGCTAGCGGTCTACGAGCAGTACTTC
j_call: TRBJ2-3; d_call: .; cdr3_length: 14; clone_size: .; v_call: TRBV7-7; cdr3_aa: CASSLLGGTDTQYF; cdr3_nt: TGTGCCAGCAGCTTACTTGGAGGCACAGATACGCAGTATTTT
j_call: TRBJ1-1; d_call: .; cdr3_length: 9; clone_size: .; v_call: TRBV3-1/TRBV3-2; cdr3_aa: CASRVRAFF; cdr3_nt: TGTGCCAGCCGAGTCCGAGCTTTCTTT
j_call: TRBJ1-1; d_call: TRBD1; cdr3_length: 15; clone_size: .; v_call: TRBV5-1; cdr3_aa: CASSTQGASNTEAFF; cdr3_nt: TGCGCCAGCAGCACCCAGGGGGCCTCTAACACTGAAGCTTTCTTT
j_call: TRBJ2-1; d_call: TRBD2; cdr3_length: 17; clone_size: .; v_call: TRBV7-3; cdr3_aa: CASSLRELAGGPNEQFF; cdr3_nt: TGTGCCAGCAGCTTAAGGGAACTAGCGGGGGGGCCCAATGAGCAGTTCTTC